This T cell receptor beta chain was captured by sequencing in a study of T cells in Graves' hyperthyroidism and ophthalmopathy. A word on this clonotype: Just one base apart from a much larger clone, this may be a read error.

RNA transcripts were the template for amplifying TCR beta CDR3 regions. The HTBI primer set was used in a first-round RT-PCR of the TCR CDR3. TCRdb re-derived calls from the multiplex PCR reads in MiXCR, one entry per CDR3 protein. The data contain 450,000 to 650,000 distinct CDR3 sequences, 17% of them singletons. This sample holds PBMCs from roughly 10 ml fresh peripheral blood. The V gene end was trimmed by 5 bases and the J gene end by 5 bases; junction bases not matched to a gene: 8. The CDR3 runs to 14 residues. The germline V gene encodes CDR1 MNHEY and CDR2 SMNVEV (reference sequence). The source of this sequence is a young woman with Graves' ophthalmopathy. The sequenced sample was blood. V usage is TRBV27 and J usage is TRBJ2-7, with TRBD1 identical over 8 bases. CDR3 bases: TGTGCCAGCAGTCCGATTGGCAGGGGGCACGAGCAGTACTTC. Protein product: CASSPIGRGHEQYF.